This is a list of T cell receptor beta chains from one sample in a study of shared clonotypes between healthy human individuals. TCRdb's table, derived via immunoSEQ multiplex PCR, lists solely in-frame clones and lacks some. The table has more than 2 million clones, over 85% seen once. The sequenced material came from naive CD8+ T cells sorted from blood. Receptor source: a man between 18 and 29 years old in good health. CDR3s include the opening cysteine and the closing phenylalanine or tryptophan. The D gene is left open where the match is weak. Clone size appears in some rows only: once, few, many, or a class for an expanded clone.

size: once
V: TRBV27
D: .
J: TRBJ2-1
DNA: TGTGCCAGCAGTTTAACCGGGACTGTGCGGCTCAATGAGCAGTTCTTC
CDR3: CASSLTGTVRLNEQFF

size: .
V: TRBV4-2
D: .
J: TRBJ1-2
DNA: TGTGCCAGCAGCCAAGATTGGGCGGTTAACTATGGCTACACCTTC
CDR3: CASSQDWAVNYGYTF

size: .
V: TRBV6-5
D: .
J: TRBJ2-2
DNA: TGTGCCAGCAGTTACCCGCAAGGAGCAGGCGGGGAGCTGTTTTTT
CDR3: CASSYPQGAGGELFF

size: .
V: TRBV30
D: TRBD2
J: TRBJ2-1
DNA: TGTGCCTGGAGTGTACTAGCGGGAGCATATGAGCAGTTCTTC
CDR3: CAWSVLAGAYEQFF

size: .
V: TRBV7-9
D: .
J: TRBJ2-3
DNA: TGTGCCAGCAGCTTTTGGGTGACGGGGGCTGAAAATACGCAGTATTTT
CDR3: CASSFWVTGAENTQYF

size: once
V: TRBV4-1
D: TRBD2
J: TRBJ2-1
DNA: TGCGCCAGCAGCCAAGAATGGGAGCGGGAGGGCCCATATGAGCAGTTCTTC
CDR3: CASSQEWEREGPYEQFF

size: .
V: TRBV18
D: TRBD2
J: TRBJ2-3
DNA: TGTGCCAGCTCAACCCTTTTCCTAGCGGGGGGCCGCGCAGATACGCAGTATTTT
CDR3: CASSTLFLAGGRADTQYF

size: .
V: TRBV28
D: .
J: TRBJ2-7
DNA: TGTGCCAGCAGCGGAGGTCAAGGGCAAACCTACGAGCAGTACTTC
CDR3: CASSGGQGQTYEQYF

size: .
V: TRBV25-1
D: .
J: TRBJ2-1
DNA: TGTGCCAGCAGTGAATCCCGGACTGTGTACAATGAGCAGTTCTTC
CDR3: CASSESRTVYNEQFF

size: .
V: TRBV29-1
D: TRBD1
J: TRBJ1-1
DNA: TGCAGCGTTGACCTACAGGGGGCGGGCACTGAAGCTTTCTTT
CDR3: CSVDLQGAGTEAFF

size: .
V: TRBV9
D: TRBD1
J: TRBJ2-2
DNA: TGTGCCAGCAGCGTGACAGGGACGAACACCGGGGAGCTGTTTTTT
CDR3: CASSVTGTNTGELFF

size: .
V: TRBV27
D: .
J: TRBJ2-7
DNA: TGTGCCAGCAGTTCTCCCTACGAGCAGTACTTC
CDR3: CASSSPYEQYF

size: .
V: TRBV7-6
D: .
J: TRBJ2-7
DNA: TGTGCCAGCAGCTCCGGCCCCCTAAACGAGCAGTACTTC
CDR3: CASSSGPLNEQYF

size: .
V: TRBV4-1
D: TRBD1
J: TRBJ2-3
DNA: TGCGCCAGCAGCCAAGATGTGACAGGGTCAGATACGCAGTATTTT
CDR3: CASSQDVTGSDTQYF

size: .
V: TRBV5-6
D: TRBD1
J: TRBJ2-1
DNA: TGTGCCAGCAGCTCGGACAGGGTTGGCAATGAGCAGTTCTTC
CDR3: CASSSDRVGNEQFF

size: .
V: TRBV6-1
D: TRBD1
J: TRBJ1-1
DNA: TGTGCCAGCAGTGAGGGACAGGGGCACACTGAAGCTTTCTTT
CDR3: CASSEGQGHTEAFF

size: .
V: TRBV6-1
D: TRBD1
J: TRBJ1-2
DNA: TGTGCCAGCAGTGTAGACAGGGGGAATGGCTACACCTTC
CDR3: CASSVDRGNGYTF

size: .
V: TRBV4-2
D: TRBD1
J: TRBJ2-3
DNA: TGTGCCAGCAGCCCCGGGACAGTGTTTTTCGGTAGCACAGATACGCAGTATTTT
CDR3: CASSPGTVFFGSTDTQYF